The source of this T cell receptor (beta chain) is a study of cytomegalovirus exposure and HLA in healthy donors. Vbeta (60) and Jbeta (13) primers were used in the PCR. Some clones are missing from TCRdb's copy, which holds only in-frame ones; the method was immunoSEQ multiplex PCR. This repertoire shows roughly 120,000 clones, less than 85% found once; its top ten account for 2.5% to 3%. The CDR3 is made up of 14 amino acids. V trimming: 0 bases; J trimming: 7 bases; junction bases outside the gene matches: 5. CDR1 is LNHNV, CDR2 YYDKDF, per germline (reference sequence). The sequence was obtained from a man in his thirties or forties in good health and CMV-seronegative. The sequenced sample consisted of PBMCs. V usage is TRBV15 and J usage is TRBJ1-1; TRBD1 agrees at 7 bases. Here the CDR3 reads CATSRERPGGEAFF. CDR3 nucleotide sequence: TGTGCCACCAGCAGAGAAAGGCCAGGGGGTGAAGCTTTCTTT.